This entry features one T cell receptor beta chain sequence. This record belongs to a study of response to subunit inactivated influenza vaccine. CDR1 and CDR2 (germline): GTSNPN, SVGIG (reference sequence). The CDR3 is 13 residues long. The ends were cut back, 2 bases at V and 2 bases at J, with 9 bases in the middle. MiXCR was run by TCRdb on the RT-PCR reads, yielding one entry per CDR3 protein. The table records approximately 700,000 distinct CDR3 sequences, about 15% of them present only once. The TCR comes from a man aged 50-60 years who received an inactivated influenza vaccine. The starting material was PBMCs from blood, obtained approximately 12 days after vaccination. The J gene is TRBJ1-1, the V gene TRBV30; D unclear. The CDR3 loop reads CAWSRGSNTEAFF. Here the CDR3 DNA reads TGTGCCTGGAGTCGGGGATCAAACACTGAAGCTTTCTTT.